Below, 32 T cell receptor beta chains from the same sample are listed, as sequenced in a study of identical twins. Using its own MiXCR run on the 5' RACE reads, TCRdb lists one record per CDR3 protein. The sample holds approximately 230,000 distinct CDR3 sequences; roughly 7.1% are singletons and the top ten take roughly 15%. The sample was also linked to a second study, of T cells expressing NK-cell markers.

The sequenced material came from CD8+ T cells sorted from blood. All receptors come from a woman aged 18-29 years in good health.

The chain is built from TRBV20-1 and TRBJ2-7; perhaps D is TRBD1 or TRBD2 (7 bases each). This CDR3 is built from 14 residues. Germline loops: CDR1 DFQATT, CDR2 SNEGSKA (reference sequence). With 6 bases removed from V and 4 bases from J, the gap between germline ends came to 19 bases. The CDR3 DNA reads TGCAGTGCCGGGGGGACAGCAGTAATTTACGAGCAGTACTTC. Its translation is CSAGGTAVIYEQYF.

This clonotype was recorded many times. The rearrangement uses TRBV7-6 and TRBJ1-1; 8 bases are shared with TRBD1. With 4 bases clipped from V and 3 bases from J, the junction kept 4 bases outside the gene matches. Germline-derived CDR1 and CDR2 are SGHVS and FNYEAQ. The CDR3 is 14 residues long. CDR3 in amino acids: CASSSGQGYTEAFF. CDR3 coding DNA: TGTGCCAGCAGCTCAGGACAGGGCTACACTGAAGCTTTCTTT.

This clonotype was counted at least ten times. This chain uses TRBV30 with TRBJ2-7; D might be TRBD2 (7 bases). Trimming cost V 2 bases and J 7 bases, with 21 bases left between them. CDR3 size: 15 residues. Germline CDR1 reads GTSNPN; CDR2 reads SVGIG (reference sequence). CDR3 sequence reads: CAWSRGAIGFEEQYF. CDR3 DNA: TGTGCCTGGAGTCGGGGGGCGATTGGGTTTGAGGAGCAGTACTTC.

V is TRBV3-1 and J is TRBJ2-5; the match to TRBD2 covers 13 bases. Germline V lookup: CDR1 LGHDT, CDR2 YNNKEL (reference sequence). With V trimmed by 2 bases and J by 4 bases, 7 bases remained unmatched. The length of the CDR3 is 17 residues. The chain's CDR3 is CASSQSGLAGFTETQYF. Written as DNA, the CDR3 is TGTGCCAGCAGCCAATCGGGACTAGCGGGATTCACAGAGACCCAGTACTTC.

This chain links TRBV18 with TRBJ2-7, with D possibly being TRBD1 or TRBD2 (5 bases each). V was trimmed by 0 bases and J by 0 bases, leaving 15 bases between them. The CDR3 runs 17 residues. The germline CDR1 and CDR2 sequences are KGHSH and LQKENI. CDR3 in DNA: TGTGCCAGCTCACCACCGTTCGGGGACGGAAACTCCTACGAGCAGTACTTC. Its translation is CASSPPFGDGNSYEQYF.

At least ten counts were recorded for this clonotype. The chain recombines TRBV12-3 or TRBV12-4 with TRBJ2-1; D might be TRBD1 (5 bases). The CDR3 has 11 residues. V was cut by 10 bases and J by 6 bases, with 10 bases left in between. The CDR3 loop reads CATLDSNEQFF. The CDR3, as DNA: TGTGCCACCCTAGACAGCAATGAGCAGTTCTTC.

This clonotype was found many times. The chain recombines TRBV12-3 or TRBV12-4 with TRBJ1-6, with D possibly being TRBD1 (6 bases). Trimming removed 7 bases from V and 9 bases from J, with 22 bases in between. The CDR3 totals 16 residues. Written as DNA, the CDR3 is TGTGCCAGCATCGGGGGCCCGGGGGCGCGGGGTTCACCCCTCCACTTT. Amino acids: CASIGGPGARGSPLHF.

The CDR3 reads CASRNDWGAQETQYF. The CDR3, as DNA: TGTGCCAGCAGGAATGACTGGGGGGCCCAAGAGACCCAGTACTTC. This chain uses TRBV2 with TRBJ2-5; D is possibly TRBD1 or TRBD2 (6 bases each). The length of the CDR3 is 15 residues. Trimming took 6 bases from V and 1 from J, leaving 15 bases between them. Per the germline V gene, CDR1 is SNHLY and CDR2 is FYNNEI. The variable domain in full, completed from reference TRBV2 and TRBJ2-5, reads EPEVTQTPSHQVTQMGQEVILRCVPISNHLYFYWYRQILGQKVEFLVSFYNNEISEKSEIFDDQFSVERPDGSNFTLKIRSTKLEDSAMYFCASRNDWGAQETQYFGPGTRLLVL.

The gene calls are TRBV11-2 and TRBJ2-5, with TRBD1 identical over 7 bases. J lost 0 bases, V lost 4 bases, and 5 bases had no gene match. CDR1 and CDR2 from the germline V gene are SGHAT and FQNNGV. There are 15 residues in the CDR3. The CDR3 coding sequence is TGTGCCAGCAGCTACGGCAGGGGGAACCAAGAGACCCAGTACTTC. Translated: CASSYGRGNQETQYF.

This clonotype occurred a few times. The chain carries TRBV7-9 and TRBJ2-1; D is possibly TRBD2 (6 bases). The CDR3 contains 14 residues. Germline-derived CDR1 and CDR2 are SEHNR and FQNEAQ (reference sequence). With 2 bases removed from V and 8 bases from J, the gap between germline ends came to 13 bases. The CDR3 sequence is CASSLKREMDEQFF. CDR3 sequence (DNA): TGTGCCAGCAGCTTAAAACGGGAGATGGATGAGCAGTTCTTC.

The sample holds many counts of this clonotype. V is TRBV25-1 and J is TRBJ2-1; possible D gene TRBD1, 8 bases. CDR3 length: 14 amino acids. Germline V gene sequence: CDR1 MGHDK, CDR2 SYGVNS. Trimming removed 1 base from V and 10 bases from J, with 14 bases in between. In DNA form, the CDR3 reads TGTGCCAGCAGTGAATGGGGGGGGGACAGGGAGCAGTTCTTC. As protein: CASSEWGGDREQFF.

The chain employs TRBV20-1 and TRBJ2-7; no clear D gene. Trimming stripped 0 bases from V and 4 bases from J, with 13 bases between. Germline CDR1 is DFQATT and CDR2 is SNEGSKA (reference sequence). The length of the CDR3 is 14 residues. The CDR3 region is CSARDRSEGYEQYF. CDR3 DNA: TGCAGTGCTAGAGATCGGAGCGAAGGGTACGAGCAGTACTTC.

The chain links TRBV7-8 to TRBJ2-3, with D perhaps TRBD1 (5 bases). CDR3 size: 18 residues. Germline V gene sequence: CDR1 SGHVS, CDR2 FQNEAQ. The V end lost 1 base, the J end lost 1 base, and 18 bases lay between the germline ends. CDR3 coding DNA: TGTGCCAGCAGCTTAGGCCTTACACAGGAGTTGGGCACAGATACGCAGTATTTT. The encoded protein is CASSLGLTQELGTDTQYF. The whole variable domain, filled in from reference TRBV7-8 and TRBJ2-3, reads GAGVSQSPRYKVAKRGQDVALRCDPISGHVSLFWYQQALGQGPEFLTYFQNEAQLDKSGLPSDRFFAERPEGSVSTLKIQRTQQEDSAVYLCASSLGLTQELGTDTQYFGPGTRLTVL.

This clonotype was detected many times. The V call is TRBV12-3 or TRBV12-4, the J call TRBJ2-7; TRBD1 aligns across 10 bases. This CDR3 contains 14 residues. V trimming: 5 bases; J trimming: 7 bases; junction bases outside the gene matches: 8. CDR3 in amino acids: CASSPGTGEKEQYF. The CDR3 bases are TGTGCCAGCAGTCCCGGGACAGGGGAGAAGGAGCAGTACTTC.

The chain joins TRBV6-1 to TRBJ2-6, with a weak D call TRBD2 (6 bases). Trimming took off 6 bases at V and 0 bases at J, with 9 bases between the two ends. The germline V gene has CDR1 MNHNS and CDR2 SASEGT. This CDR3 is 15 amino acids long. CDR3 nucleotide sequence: TGTGCCAGCAGGGAGGGATTCTCTGGGGCCAACGTCCTGACTTTC. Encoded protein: CASREGFSGANVLTF.

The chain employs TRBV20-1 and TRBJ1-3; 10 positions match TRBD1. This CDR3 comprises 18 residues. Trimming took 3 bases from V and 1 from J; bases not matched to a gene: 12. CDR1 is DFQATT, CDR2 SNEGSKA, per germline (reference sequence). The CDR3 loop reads CSARVGTGAGGSGNTIYF. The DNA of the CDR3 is TGCAGTGCTAGGGTCGGGACAGGGGCTGGTGGATCTGGAAACACCATATATTTT.

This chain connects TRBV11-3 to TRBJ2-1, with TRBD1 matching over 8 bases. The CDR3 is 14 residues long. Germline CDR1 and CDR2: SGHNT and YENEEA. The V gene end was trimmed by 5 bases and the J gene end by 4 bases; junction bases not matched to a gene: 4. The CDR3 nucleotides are TGTGCCAGCAGCCTCAGGACAGGGTACAATGAGCAGTTCTTC. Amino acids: CASSLRTGYNEQFF. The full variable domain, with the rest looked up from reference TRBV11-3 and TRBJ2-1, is EAGVVQSPRYKIIEKKQPVAFWCNPISGHNTLYWYLQNLGQGPELLIRYENEEAVDDSQLPKDRFSAERLKGVDSTLKIQPAELGDSAVYLCASSLRTGYNEQFFGPGTRLTVL.

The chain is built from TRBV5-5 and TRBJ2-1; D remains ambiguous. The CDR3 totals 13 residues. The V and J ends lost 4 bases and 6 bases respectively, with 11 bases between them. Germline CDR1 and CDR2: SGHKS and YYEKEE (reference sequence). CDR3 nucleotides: TGTGCCAGCAGCCCTGGGGAAACCAATGAGCAGTTCTTC. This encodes CASSPGETNEQFF.

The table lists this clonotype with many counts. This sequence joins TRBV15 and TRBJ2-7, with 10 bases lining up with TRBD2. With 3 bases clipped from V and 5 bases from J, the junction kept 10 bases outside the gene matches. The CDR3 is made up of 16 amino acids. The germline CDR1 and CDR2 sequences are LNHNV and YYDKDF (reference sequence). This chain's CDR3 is CATSSFAPGTSDEQYF. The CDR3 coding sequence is TGTGCCACCAGCAGTTTTGCCCCCGGGACTAGCGACGAGCAGTACTTC.

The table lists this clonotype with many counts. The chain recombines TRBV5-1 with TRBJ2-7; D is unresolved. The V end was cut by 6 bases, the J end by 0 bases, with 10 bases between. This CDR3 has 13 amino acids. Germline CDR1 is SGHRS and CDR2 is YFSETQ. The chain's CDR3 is CASNSPHSYEQYF. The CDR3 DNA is TGCGCCAGCAATAGCCCTCACTCCTACGAGCAGTACTTC.

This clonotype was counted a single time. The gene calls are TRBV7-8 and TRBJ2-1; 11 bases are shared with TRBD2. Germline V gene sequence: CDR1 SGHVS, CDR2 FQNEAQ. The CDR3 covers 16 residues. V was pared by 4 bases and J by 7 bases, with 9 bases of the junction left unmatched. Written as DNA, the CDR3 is TGTGCCAGCAGCTCGCCCATAGCGGGAGGGCGGAATGAGCAGTTCTTC. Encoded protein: CASSSPIAGGRNEQFF.

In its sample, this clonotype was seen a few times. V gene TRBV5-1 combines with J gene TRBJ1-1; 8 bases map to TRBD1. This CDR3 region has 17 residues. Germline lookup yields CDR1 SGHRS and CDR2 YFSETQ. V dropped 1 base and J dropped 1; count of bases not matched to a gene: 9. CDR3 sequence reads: CASSLLTVTGANTEAFF. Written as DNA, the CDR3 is TGCGCCAGCAGCTTGCTTACCGTGACAGGGGCGAACACTGAAGCTTTCTTT.

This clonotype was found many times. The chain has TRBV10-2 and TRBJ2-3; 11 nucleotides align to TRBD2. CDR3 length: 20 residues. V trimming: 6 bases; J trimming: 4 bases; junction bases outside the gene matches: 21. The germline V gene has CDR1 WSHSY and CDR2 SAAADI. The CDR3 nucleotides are TGCGCCAGCAGCTACACCCGTCGTACCCGTGGACTAGCGGGTGCAGATACGCAGTATTTT. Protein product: CASSYTRRTRGLAGADTQYF.

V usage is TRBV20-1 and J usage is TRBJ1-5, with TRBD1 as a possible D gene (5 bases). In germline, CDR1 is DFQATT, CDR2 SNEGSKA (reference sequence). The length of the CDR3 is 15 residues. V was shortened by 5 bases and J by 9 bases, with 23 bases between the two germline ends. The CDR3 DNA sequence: TGCAGTGCTCGCCCGACAGTAGCGCTGAGTGGGCCCCAGCATTTT. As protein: CSARPTVALSGPQHF.

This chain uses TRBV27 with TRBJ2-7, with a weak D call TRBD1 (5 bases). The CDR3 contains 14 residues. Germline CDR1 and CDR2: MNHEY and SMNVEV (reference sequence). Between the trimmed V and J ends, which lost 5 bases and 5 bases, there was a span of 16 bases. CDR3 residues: CASSLAGRGDEQYF. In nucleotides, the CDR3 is TGTGCCAGCAGTCTCGCAGGGCGTGGGGACGAGCAGTACTTC.

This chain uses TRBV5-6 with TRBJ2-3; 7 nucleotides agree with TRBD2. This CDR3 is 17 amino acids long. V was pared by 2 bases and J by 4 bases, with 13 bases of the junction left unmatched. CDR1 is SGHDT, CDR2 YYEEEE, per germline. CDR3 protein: CASSFPSGPLGPDTQYF. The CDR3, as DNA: TGTGCCAGCAGCTTTCCTAGCGGTCCACTGGGTCCAGATACGCAGTATTTT.

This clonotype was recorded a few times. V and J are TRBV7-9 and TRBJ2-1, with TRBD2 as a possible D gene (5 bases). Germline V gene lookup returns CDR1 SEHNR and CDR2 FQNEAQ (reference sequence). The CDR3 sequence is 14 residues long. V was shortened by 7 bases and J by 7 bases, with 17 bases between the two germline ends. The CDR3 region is CASTPYMDSNEQFF. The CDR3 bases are TGTGCCAGCACCCCCTATATGGACTCGAATGAGCAGTTCTTC.

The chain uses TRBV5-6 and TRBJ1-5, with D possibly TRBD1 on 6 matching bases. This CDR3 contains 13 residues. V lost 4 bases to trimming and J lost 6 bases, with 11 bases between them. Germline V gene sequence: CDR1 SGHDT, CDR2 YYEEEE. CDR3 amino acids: CASSPGAGQPQHF. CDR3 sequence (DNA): TGTGCCAGCAGCCCAGGGGCCGGTCAGCCCCAGCATTTT.

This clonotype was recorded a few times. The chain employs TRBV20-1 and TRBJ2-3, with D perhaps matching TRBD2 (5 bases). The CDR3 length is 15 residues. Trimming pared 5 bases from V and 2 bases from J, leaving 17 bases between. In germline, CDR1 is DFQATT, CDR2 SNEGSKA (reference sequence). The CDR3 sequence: CSAPYGGPLTDTQYF. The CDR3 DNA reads TGCAGTGCTCCCTACGGCGGGCCCCTCACAGATACGCAGTATTTT.

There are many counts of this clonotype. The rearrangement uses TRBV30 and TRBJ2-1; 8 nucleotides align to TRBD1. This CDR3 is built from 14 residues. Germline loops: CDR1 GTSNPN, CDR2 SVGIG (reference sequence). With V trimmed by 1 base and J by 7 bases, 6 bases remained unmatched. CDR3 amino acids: CAWSAGTGLNEQFF. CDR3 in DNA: TGTGCCTGGAGTGCCGGGACAGGATTGAATGAGCAGTTCTTC.

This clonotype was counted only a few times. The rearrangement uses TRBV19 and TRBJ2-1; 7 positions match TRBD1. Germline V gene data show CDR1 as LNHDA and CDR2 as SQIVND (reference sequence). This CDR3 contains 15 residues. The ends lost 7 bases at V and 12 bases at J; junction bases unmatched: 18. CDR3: CASKARSGQDFGQFF. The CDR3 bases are TGTGCCAGTAAAGCGAGGAGCGGACAGGATTTTGGGCAGTTCTTC.

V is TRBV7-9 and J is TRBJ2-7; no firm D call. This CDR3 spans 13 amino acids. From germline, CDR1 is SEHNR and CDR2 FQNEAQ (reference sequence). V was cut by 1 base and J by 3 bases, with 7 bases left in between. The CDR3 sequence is CASSLDGFYEQYF. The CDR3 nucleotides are TGTGCCAGCAGCTTAGATGGATTCTACGAGCAGTACTTC.